This is a list of T cell receptor beta chains from one sample in a study of blood T cell repertoires in COVID-19. Libraries were prepared by immunoSEQ multiplex PCR; TCRdb keeps only in-frame clonotypes and omits some of them. Found here are roughly 200,000 clones, around 80% of them singletons; the top ten hold 10% to 15%. The sequencing sample was made of peripheral blood. All receptors derive from an elderly woman with COVID-19, enrolled during active disease. Both conserved end residues are trimmed from each CDR3.

v_gene: TRBV10-3; j_gene: TRBJ1-6; CDR3aa: AISEQGLISPLH
v_gene: TRBV15; j_gene: TRBJ2-2; CDR3aa: ATSRVMETNTGELF
v_gene: TRBV18; j_gene: TRBJ2-3; CDR3aa: ASSRWDKLDPDTQY
v_gene: TRBV7-8; j_gene: TRBJ1-1; CDR3aa: ASSLAAGYTEAF
v_gene: TRBV4-1; j_gene: TRBJ2-1; CDR3aa: ASSQDTRESYNEQF
v_gene: TRBV19; j_gene: TRBJ2-1; CDR3aa: ASSPTRTGYNEQF
v_gene: TRBV11-2; j_gene: TRBJ1-2; CDR3aa: ASSLNQGAYGYT
v_gene: TRBV7-6; j_gene: TRBJ2-1; CDR3aa: ASSPIAGIYNEQF
v_gene: TRBV19; j_gene: TRBJ1-3; CDR3aa: ASTSGTVWKFSSGNTIY
v_gene: TRBV28; j_gene: TRBJ2-3; CDR3aa: ASSLPSTDTQY
v_gene: TRBV9; j_gene: TRBJ2-3; CDR3aa: ASSAQGGGRDTQY
v_gene: TRBV5-1; j_gene: TRBJ2-3; CDR3aa: ASSLAGQYTDTQY
v_gene: TRBV6-2/TRBV6-3; j_gene: TRBJ2-5; CDR3aa: ASSAIRDSETQY
v_gene: TRBV19; j_gene: TRBJ1-6; CDR3aa: ASKTGQYYNSPLH
v_gene: TRBV19; j_gene: TRBJ1-3; CDR3aa: ASSTTTGSGNTIY
v_gene: TRBV21-1; j_gene: TRBJ2-3; CDR3aa: ASSKESCGQGLFTDTQY
v_gene: TRBV9; j_gene: TRBJ1-2; CDR3aa: ASSLTGLDGYT
v_gene: TRBV2; j_gene: TRBJ1-1; CDR3aa: ASSVDRGNAEAF
v_gene: TRBV28; j_gene: TRBJ1-1; CDR3aa: ASSLVRTEAF
v_gene: TRBV6-5; j_gene: TRBJ1-1; CDR3aa: ASSTRTAHTEAF
v_gene: TRBV11-3; j_gene: TRBJ1-1; CDR3aa: ASSLVSGNTEAF
v_gene: TRBV18; j_gene: TRBJ1-3; CDR3aa: ASSRGQGAFSGNTIY
v_gene: TRBV13; j_gene: TRBJ1-1; CDR3aa: ASSTRPGTEAF
v_gene: TRBV10-3; j_gene: TRBJ1-3; CDR3aa: AISEWGPGNTIY
v_gene: TRBV11-3; j_gene: TRBJ2-7; CDR3aa: ASSLGQGSSYEQY
v_gene: TRBV6-2/TRBV6-3; j_gene: TRBJ2-5; CDR3aa: ASSYLEGVLQETQY
v_gene: TRBV5-5; j_gene: TRBJ2-7; CDR3aa: ASSYRAGLSYEQY
v_gene: TRBV7-2; j_gene: TRBJ1-6; CDR3aa: ASSAPPGQGNSYNSPLH
v_gene: TRBV3-1/TRBV3-2; j_gene: TRBJ1-2; CDR3aa: ASSQPGQGPYGYT
v_gene: TRBV11-1; j_gene: TRBJ2-1; CDR3aa: ASSKDRGAGGNEQF
v_gene: TRBV27; j_gene: TRBJ2-1; CDR3aa: ASSPYSRSYNEQF
v_gene: TRBV2; j_gene: TRBJ2-7; CDR3aa: ASSGGTGLHEQY
v_gene: TRBV19; j_gene: TRBJ2-7; CDR3aa: ASAGRGTGTYEQY
v_gene: TRBV5-6; j_gene: TRBJ2-3; CDR3aa: ASSLGGFPTQY
v_gene: TRBV2; j_gene: TRBJ1-2; CDR3aa: ASSKGRGYT
v_gene: TRBV5-1; j_gene: TRBJ2-7; CDR3aa: ASSRVAVSYEQY
v_gene: TRBV28; j_gene: TRBJ2-2; CDR3aa: ASRAGQDTGELF
v_gene: TRBV19; j_gene: TRBJ1-1; CDR3aa: ASSISSFNTEAF
v_gene: TRBV4-2; j_gene: TRBJ1-5; CDR3aa: ASSQEGQGGQPQH
v_gene: TRBV18; j_gene: TRBJ2-3; CDR3aa: ASSASGDTQY
v_gene: TRBV27; j_gene: TRBJ2-1; CDR3aa: ASSKLAGVYNEQF
v_gene: TRBV6-5; j_gene: TRBJ2-5; CDR3aa: ASNRQGISETQY
v_gene: TRBV27; j_gene: TRBJ1-2; CDR3aa: ASRIQGAQSWNGYT
v_gene: TRBV7-9; j_gene: TRBJ1-5; CDR3aa: ASSLGTGNQPQH
v_gene: TRBV11-1; j_gene: TRBJ1-3; CDR3aa: ASSLGYSGNTIY
v_gene: TRBV5-4; j_gene: TRBJ1-5; CDR3aa: ASSLDRESNQPQH
v_gene: TRBV28; j_gene: TRBJ1-2; CDR3aa: ASSLSGNIVGYT
v_gene: TRBV7-8; j_gene: TRBJ1-5; CDR3aa: ASSSLGRTQQPQH
v_gene: TRBV19; j_gene: TRBJ2-3; CDR3aa: ASSIGGSQGTDTQY
v_gene: TRBV11-2; j_gene: TRBJ1-3; CDR3aa: ASSDRDSRNTIY